Sequencing of this T cell receptor beta chain was carried out in a study of tumor-infiltrating lymphocytes in primary liver carcinoma. Study information: The patient group consisted of men and women aged 30 to 69 years.

In regard to this clonotype: A clone one base away is much larger, so this may be a read error.

Losses at the gene ends were 4 bases for V and 15 bases for J; bases not matched to a gene: 17. Germline assignment: CDR1 SGHAT and CDR2 FQNNGV. The CDR3 totals 16 residues. Investigators took RNA and DNA out together from 20-30 mg of unsorted bulk tissue. TCR beta cDNA was prepared out of roughly 520 ng total RNA by means of a constant-region primer. What produced the TCR beta libraries was three nested multiplex PCR rounds using slightly modified ARM-PCR. The study ran its first two PCR rounds for approximately 11 cycles each, using TRBV1-TRBV30 forward primers and a C-beta reverse primer. TCRdb independently ran MiXCR on the multiplex PCR reads; one entry per CDR3 protein. The sample comprises fewer than 75,000 distinct CDR3 sequences, 71% of which are singletons, and roughly 60% rests with the top ten.

Material for sequencing was liver tumor tissue from sampling region 2. The sample's subset: tumor region T2, inferior pole. This sequence joins TRBV11-2 and TRBJ2-1, with 11 bases lining up with TRBD2. This TCR derives from a middle-aged man with primary liver carcinoma and hepatitis B virus infection. The CDR3, as DNA: TGTGCCAGCAGCTACTCTTCGACTAGCGGGATGGGAGGCGGGTTCTTC. It encodes CASSYSSTSGMGGGFF. Full variable domain (missing parts from reference TRBV11-2 and TRBJ2-1): EAGVAQSPRYKIIEKRQSVAFWCNPISGHATLYWYQQILGQGPKLLIQFQNNGVVDDSQLPKDRFSAERLKGVDSTLKIQPAKLEDSAVYLCASSYSSTSGMGGGFFGPGTRLTVL.